This T cell receptor (beta chain) was identified during a study of glioma-infiltrating T cells after dendritic cell vaccination (dated by TCRdb to 2016 to 2018). With regard to the full study: Of the roughly 15 glioblastoma patients in the cohort, all drawn from Phase I and II dendritic cell vaccination trials, 9 were newly diagnosed and 6 had recurrent disease. The vaccine consisted of monocyte-derived dendritic cells cultured less than nine days with IL-4 and GM-CSF, then pulsed overnight with autologous tumor lysate. Survival after dendritic cell vaccination was correlated with TCR sequencing metrics, such as TIL content and the overlap between tumor and blood repertoires. Between the early 2000s and the early 2010s, patients were given autologous tumor lysate-pulsed dendritic cell vaccination. Each patient got three intradermal injections of the dendritic cell vaccine, spaced at biweekly intervals, in the arm below the axilla. In glioblastoma patients vaccinated with dendritic cells, deep sequencing of TCR beta CDR3 regions served to measure the amount of tumor-infiltrating lymphocytes and to compare repertoires between tumor and blood. Summary of the overall study and its limitations: TCR clonality showed no direct relationship with survival, which suggests that a diverse polyclonal response may matter. The cohort was small and heterogeneous, only a few patients had full blood and tumor sets, and even fewer had initial-recurrent tumor pairs. After dendritic cell vaccination, a higher estimated pretreatment TIL content predicted longer time to progression and overall survival. The three-group TCR overlap response model was characterized as speculative, and prospective validation of the model was stated to be required.

A remark on this clone: Its antigen is unknown. No base-level quality is on record; no much larger clone is a single base apart.

TCRB CDR3 regions were amplified from about 2 ug genomic DNA, or all available DNA if less, using the immunoSEQ assay. For multiplex PCR, 60 forward primers for TCR V beta segments and 13 reverse primers for J beta segments were used. To estimate reads per starting template, synthetic control templates were spiked into each sample at limiting dilution. The Illumina HiSeq System generated 87 bp sequencing reads. Under the source paper's analysis protocol: To remove PCR and sequencing errors, closely related sequences were merged with a nearest neighbor algorithm. TCR overlap was measured as the percentage of unique tumor TCR beta sequences that were also present in the peripheral blood of the same patient. Here the immuneACCESS table is served through TCRdb, limited to in-frame sequences with V and J called. Missing clones are a known gap in these copies; in checked studies unresolved V genes cover under half, and the rest lacks a known reason. The V and J calls and the clone size are those of that table, but D and trimming were determined from the DNA. The sample table shows nearly 85,000 clones, and approximately 90% are seen once. The ten most abundant clones make up approximately 2.9% of the sample.

Patients were selected on the basis of adequate residual fresh-frozen tumor tissue and more than two years of available survival data. None of the glioblastoma patients carried an isocitrate dehydrogenase mutation, although molecular status otherwise varied. PBMC were collected before vaccination, two weeks after the third vaccination, and at tumor progression when it occurred. Genomic DNA was extracted with the Qiagen DNeasy Blood extraction Kit. The CDR3 numbers 13 residues from cysteine through phenylalanine. Just the 39-base CDR3 DNA is kept, in frame starting at base 1. The CDR1 and CDR2 encoded by the germline V gene are SGHTA and FQGTGA. Cut back by 1 base and 6 bases, the V and J ends lie 6 bases apart.

The origin of this receptor is a human donor with glioblastoma. This receptor chain uses TRBV7-3 and TRBJ2-2, with an unclear D gene assignment. The sequenced sample was blood, obtained before dendritic cell vaccination. The DNA sequence reads TGTGCCAGCAGCTTAAGAGAGTCCGGGGAGCTGTTTTTT. Translation gives CASSLRESGELFF.